A selection of T cell receptor beta chains follows, all from one sample in a study of chemoradiotherapy in HPV16-positive cancers. Only in-frame clones appear in the TCRdb table, and some are missing; sequencing was by immunoSEQ multiplex PCR. The sample has around 2,000 clones, roughly 89% seen once; the top ten hold 4.5% to 5.5%. Sequences were derived from tumor tissue, sampled from a patient who underwent chemoradiotherapy. The receptors were sampled from a human donor with HPV-associated anogenital cancer. Each CDR3 is given with its conserved first and last residue. Fields, in order: J gene, D gene, clone size, V gene, CDR3 DNA, CDR3 protein. A D gene is named only where the DNA matches it firmly. The size field is filled for only some rows; it gives once, few, many or a size class.

>TRBJ2-3|.|few|TRBV7-2
TGTGCCAGCAGCTCTTTGGAGGAGGATACGCAGTATTTT
CASSSLEEDTQYF
>TRBJ2-1|TRBD2|.|TRBV5-1
TGCGCCAGCAGCAGGACTAGCGGTAGCTCCTACAATGAGCAGTTCTTC
CASSRTSGSSYNEQFF
>TRBJ2-1|TRBD2|.|TRBV7-9
TGTGCCAGCAGTTGGACTAGGAGGCTAAGCAATGAGCAGTTCTTC
CASSWTRRLSNEQFF
>TRBJ1-2|TRBD1|.|TRBV5-1
TGCGCCAGCCGACCTCAGGGGGATGGCTACACCTTC
CASRPQGDGYTF
>TRBJ1-1|TRBD1|.|TRBV30
TGTGCCTCGGATTACAGGGGACGCACTGAAGCTTTCTTT
CASDYRGRTEAFF
>TRBJ1-2|.|.|TRBV6-1
TGTGCCAGCAGTGAAAAGCCGGGACCCCGGGACCCCCGCACCTTC
CASSEKPGPRDPRTF
>TRBJ2-6|TRBD1|.|TRBV12-5
TGTGCTAGTGGTGAGGACAGGAACACTGGGGCCAACGTCCTGACTTTC
CASGEDRNTGANVLTF
>TRBJ2-3|.|.|TRBV6-1
TGTGCCAGCAGTGAAGCAGAGCGTACGCAGTATTTT
CASSEAERTQYF
>TRBJ2-3|.|.|TRBV10-2
TGCGCCAGCCAAGGCCCCCGCACAGATACGCAGTATTTT
CASQGPRTDTQYF
>TRBJ2-1|.|once|TRBV7-2
TGTGCCAGCACGAGAGGGGGTGAGCAGTTCTTC
CASTRGGEQFF
>TRBJ2-6|.|.|TRBV7-3
TGTGCCAGCAGCTTATGGCAGAGCTCTGGGGCCAACGTCCTGACTTTC
CASSLWQSSGANVLTF
>TRBJ2-1|TRBD2|.|TRBV11-2
TGTGCCAGCAGCTTAGCCCAATCTAGCGGGAGGGCCTGGAATGAGCAGTTCTTC
CASSLAQSSGRAWNEQFF
>TRBJ2-1|TRBD1|.|TRBV11-1
TGTGCCAGCAGCTTACTGTACAGGGGTAATGAGCAGTTCTTC
CASSLLYRGNEQFF
>TRBJ2-1|TRBD2|.|TRBV9
TGTGCCAGGACAAACTCGGCGGGAGTGGTCGGCAATGAGCAGTTCTTC
CARTNSAGVVGNEQFF
>TRBJ2-3|TRBD1|.|TRBV15
TGTGCCACCAGCAGTTCGGTCACAGGGGGCGCAGATACGCAGTATTTT
CATSSSVTGGADTQYF
>TRBJ2-5|TRBD2|few|TRBV5-1
TGCGCCAGCAGCTTTGGTCTAGCGGGAGTGAGTGAGACCCAGTACTTC
CASSFGLAGVSETQYF
>TRBJ2-1|TRBD2|.|TRBV14
TGTGCCAGCAGCCCCCGGCTGGGAGTAGCGGGAGGCGGGGAGCAGTTCTTC
CASSPRLGVAGGGEQFF
>TRBJ1-6|.|.|TRBV4-1
TGCGCCAGCAGCGACGAGGGGACCGTAAATTCACCCCTCCACTTT
CASSDEGTVNSPLHF
>TRBJ1-1|TRBD1|.|TRBV12-5
TGTGCTAGTGGGGGGGGACAGGGTACTGAAGCTTTCTTT
CASGGGQGTEAFF
>TRBJ2-1|.|.|TRBV5-1
TGCGCCAGCAGCTTGGCCATAGGGAATGAGCAGTTCTTC
CASSLAIGNEQFF
>TRBJ1-6|.|.|TRBV5-1
TGCGCCAGCAGTACGGGAGACCCTAATTTAACCCTCCACTTT
CASSTGDPNLTLHF
>TRBJ2-7|TRBD1|.|TRBV28
TGTGCCAGCGACAGGGGTATATCCTACGAGCAGTACTTC
CASDRGISYEQYF
>TRBJ2-5|.|once|TRBV10-3
TGTGCCATCAGGACCGGGACCGTCGGGACCCAGTACTTC
CAIRTGTVGTQYF
>TRBJ2-5|TRBD2|.|TRBV9
TGTGCCAGCAGCGTGGGGACTAGCGGAACTCAAGAGACCCAGTACTTC
CASSVGTSGTQETQYF
>TRBJ2-7|TRBD1|.|TRBV10-2
TGCGCCAGCAGTGTGGGGACAGGGACCTACGAGCAGTACTTC
CASSVGTGTYEQYF
>TRBJ1-1|.|.|TRBV10-2
TGCGCCAGCAGTGAACGGCAGGGCCAGCCGATCTTT
CASSERQGQPIF
>TRBJ1-5|.|hyperexpanded|TRBV30
TGTGCCTGGAGTTCGTTGGGGACGGGGCTTTATCAGCCCCAGCATTTT
CAWSSLGTGLYQPQHF
>TRBJ2-2|TRBD2|few|TRBV5-1
TGCGCCAGCAGCCTCAGACTAGCGGCGAACACCGGGGAGCTGTTTTTT
CASSLRLAANTGELFF
>TRBJ1-2|TRBD1|.|TRBV5-1
TGCGCCAGCAGCTTGGGGGACAGGGTCAGAGGCTACACCTTC
CASSLGDRVRGYTF
>TRBJ1-3|.|.|TRBV21-1
TGTGCCAGCAGCAGGTCTGGAAACACCATATATTTT
CASSRSGNTIYF
>TRBJ2-3|.|.|TRBV11-3
TGTGCCAGCAGCTGGCAATTTTCCACAGATACGCAGTATTTT
CASSWQFSTDTQYF
>TRBJ1-2|TRBD1|.|TRBV27
TGTGCCAGCAGTTTATCGAGTACAGGGGTGGGCTATGGCTACACCTTC
CASSLSSTGVGYGYTF
>TRBJ2-7|.|.|TRBV25-1
TGTGCCAGCAGTGGCGGTAGTCGTAGCTCCTACGAGCAGTACTTC
CASSGGSRSSYEQYF
>TRBJ2-1|.|once|TRBV11-2
TGTGCCAGCAGCTTAATCGGTACACTTAACAATGAGCAGTTCTTC
CASSLIGTLNNEQFF
>TRBJ2-5|TRBD1|.|TRBV5-6
TGTGCCAGCAGCCAAGGACAGGGGCAAGAGACCCAGTACTTC
CASSQGQGQETQYF
>TRBJ2-1|TRBD2|once|TRBV9
TGTGCCAGCAGCGTAGAGGGTAGCGGGAGTGGTGAGCAGTTCTTC
CASSVEGSGSGEQFF
>TRBJ2-1|.|.|TRBV11-3
TGTGCCAGCAGCGTACCGGGGACTCTAAATGAGCAGTTCTTC
CASSVPGTLNEQFF
>TRBJ2-1|.|.|TRBV29-1
TGCAGCGTTGCTGCCAATGAGCAGTTCTTC
CSVAANEQFF
>TRBJ1-2|TRBD1|.|TRBV4-3
TGCGCCAGCAGCCAAGATCGGGGGACAGGACCGATGAACTATGGCTACACCTTC
CASSQDRGTGPMNYGYTF
>TRBJ2-2|.|.|TRBV5-5
TGTGCCAGCAGCTTGACAGGGAACACCGGGGAGCTGTTTTTT
CASSLTGNTGELFF
>TRBJ2-2|.|.|TRBV5-1
TGCGCCAGCAGATCTCGACTAGGCTCCACCGGGGAGCTGTTTTTT
CASRSRLGSTGELFF